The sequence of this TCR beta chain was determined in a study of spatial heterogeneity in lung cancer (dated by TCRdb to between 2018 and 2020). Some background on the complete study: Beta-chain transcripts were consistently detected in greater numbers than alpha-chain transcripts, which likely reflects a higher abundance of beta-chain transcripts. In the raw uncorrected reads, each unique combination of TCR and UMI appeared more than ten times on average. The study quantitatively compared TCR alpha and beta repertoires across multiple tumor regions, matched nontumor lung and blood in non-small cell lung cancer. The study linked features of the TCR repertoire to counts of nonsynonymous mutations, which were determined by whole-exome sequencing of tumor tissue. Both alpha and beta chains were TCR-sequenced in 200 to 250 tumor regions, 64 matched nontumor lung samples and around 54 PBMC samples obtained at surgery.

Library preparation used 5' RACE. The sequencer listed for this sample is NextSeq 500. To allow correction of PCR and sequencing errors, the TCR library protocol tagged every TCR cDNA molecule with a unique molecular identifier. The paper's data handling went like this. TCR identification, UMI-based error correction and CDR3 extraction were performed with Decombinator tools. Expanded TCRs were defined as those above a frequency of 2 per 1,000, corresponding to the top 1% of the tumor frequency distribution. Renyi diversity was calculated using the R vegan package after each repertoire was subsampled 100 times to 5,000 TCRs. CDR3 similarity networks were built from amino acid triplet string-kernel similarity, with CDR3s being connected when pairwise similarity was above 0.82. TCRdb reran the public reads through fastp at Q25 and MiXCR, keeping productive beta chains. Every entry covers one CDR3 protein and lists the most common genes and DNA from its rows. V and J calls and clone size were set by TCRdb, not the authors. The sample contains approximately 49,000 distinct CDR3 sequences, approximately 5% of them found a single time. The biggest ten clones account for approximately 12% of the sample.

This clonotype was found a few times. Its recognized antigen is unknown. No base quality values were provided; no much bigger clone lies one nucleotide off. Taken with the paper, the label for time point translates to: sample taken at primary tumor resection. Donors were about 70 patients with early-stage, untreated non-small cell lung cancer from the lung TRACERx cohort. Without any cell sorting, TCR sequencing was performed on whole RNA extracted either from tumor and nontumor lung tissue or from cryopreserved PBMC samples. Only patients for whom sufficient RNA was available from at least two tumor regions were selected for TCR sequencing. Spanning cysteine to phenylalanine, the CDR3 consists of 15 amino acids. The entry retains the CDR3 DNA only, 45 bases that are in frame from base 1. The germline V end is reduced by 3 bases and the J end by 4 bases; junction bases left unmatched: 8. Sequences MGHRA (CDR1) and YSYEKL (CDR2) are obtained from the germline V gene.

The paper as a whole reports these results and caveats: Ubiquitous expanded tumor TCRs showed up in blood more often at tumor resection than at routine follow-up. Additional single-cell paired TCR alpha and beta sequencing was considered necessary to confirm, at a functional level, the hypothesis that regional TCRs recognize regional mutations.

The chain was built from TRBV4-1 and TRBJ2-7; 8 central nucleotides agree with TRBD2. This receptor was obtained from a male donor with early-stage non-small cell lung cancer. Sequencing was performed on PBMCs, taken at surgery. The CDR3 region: CASSHSGSRVYEQYF. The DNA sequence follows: TGCGCCAGCAGCCACAGCGGGAGCAGGGTATACGAGCAGTACTTC.